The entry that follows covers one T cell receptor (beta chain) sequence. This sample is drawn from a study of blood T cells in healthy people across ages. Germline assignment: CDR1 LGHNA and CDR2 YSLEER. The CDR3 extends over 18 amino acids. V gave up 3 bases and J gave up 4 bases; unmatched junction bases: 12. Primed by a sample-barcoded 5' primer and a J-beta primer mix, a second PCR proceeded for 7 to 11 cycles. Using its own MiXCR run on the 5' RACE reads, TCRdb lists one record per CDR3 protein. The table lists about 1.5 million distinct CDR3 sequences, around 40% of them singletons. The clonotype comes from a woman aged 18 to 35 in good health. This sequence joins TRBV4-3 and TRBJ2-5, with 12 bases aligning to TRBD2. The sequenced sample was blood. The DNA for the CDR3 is TGCGCCAGCAGCCAGGCATGGACTAGCGGGGATTCTGGAGAGACCCAGTACTTC. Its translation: CASSQAWTSGDSGETQYF.